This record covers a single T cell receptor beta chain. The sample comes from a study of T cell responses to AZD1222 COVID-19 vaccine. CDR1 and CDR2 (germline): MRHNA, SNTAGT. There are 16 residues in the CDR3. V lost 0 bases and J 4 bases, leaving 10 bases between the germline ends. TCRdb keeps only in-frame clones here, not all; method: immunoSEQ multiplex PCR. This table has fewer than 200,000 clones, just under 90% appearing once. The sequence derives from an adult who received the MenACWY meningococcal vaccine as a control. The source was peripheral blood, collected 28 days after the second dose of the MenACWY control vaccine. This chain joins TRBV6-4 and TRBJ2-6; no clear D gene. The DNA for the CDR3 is TGTGCCAGCAGTGACTCGGCGGTATCAGGGGCCAACGTCCTGACTTTC. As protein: CASSDSAVSGANVLTF.